This T cell receptor beta chain appears in the sequencing data of a study of T cells in Graves' hyperthyroidism and ophthalmopathy. Amplified TCR beta CDR3 regions came from RNA transcripts. RT-PCR in the first round (using the HTBI primer set) targeted the TCR CDR3. One entry per CDR3 protein, called by TCRdb with MiXCR from the multiplex PCR reads. This sample has about 570,000 distinct CDR3 sequences, with roughly 46% found just once. Broader study findings: Most thyroid-expanded clonotypes above 0.001 were also found in blood. Ophthalmopathy onset followed model prediction by a median approximately six months.

This clonotype was counted many times. Its antigen is undetermined. Every diagnosis used clinical symptoms, serum thyroxine and TRAb, thyroid ultrasound and orbital computed tomography. The CDR3 contains 14 residues. V was pared by 7 bases and J by 2 bases, with 7 bases of the junction left unmatched. Germline assignment: CDR1 ENHRY and CDR2 SYGVKD. V gene TRBV10-3 combines with J gene TRBJ2-5; 7 nucleotides match TRBD1. This TCR came from an adult woman with Graves' disease, either hyperthyroidism or ophthalmopathy (not recorded which). The sample was peripheral blood or thyroid tissue (not recorded which). The CDR3 is CAITKDRKQETQYF. The CDR3 DNA sequence: TGTGCCATCACTAAGGACAGGAAACAAGAGACCCAGTACTTC.